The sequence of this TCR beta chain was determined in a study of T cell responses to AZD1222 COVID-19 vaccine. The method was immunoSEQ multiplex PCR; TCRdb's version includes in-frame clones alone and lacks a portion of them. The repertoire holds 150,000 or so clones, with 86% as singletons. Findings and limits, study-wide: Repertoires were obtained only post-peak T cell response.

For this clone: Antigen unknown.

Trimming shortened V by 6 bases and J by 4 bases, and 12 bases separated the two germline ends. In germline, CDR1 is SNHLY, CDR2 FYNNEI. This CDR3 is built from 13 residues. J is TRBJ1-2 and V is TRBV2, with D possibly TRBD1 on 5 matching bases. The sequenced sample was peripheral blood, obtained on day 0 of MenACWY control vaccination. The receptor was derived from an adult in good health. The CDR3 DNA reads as TGTGCCAGCAGGGATGGGGGTGGCTATGGCTACACCTTC. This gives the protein CASRDGGGYGYTF.